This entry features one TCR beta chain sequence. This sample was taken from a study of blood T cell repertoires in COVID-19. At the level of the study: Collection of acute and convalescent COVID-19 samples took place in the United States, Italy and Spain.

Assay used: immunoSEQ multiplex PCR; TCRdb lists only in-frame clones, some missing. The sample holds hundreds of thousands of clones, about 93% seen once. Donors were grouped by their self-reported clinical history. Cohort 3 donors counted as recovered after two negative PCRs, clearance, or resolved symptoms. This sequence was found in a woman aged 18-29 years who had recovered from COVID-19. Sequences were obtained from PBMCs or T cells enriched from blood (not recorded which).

Written as DNA, the CDR3 is TGTGCCAGCAGTGATCTTTCAGGGTTGCGTCAGCCCCAGCATTTT. Protein product: CASSDLSGLRQPQHF. This chain uses TRBV2 with TRBJ1-5, with a weak D call TRBD1 (5 bases). V was trimmed by 3 bases and J by 6 bases, leaving 15 bases between them. The CDR3 has 15 amino acids. Germline V gives CDR1 SNHLY, CDR2 FYNNEI.